These 3 T cell receptor beta chains originate from one sample sequenced in a study of blood T cells in healthy people across ages. Sample-barcoded 5' priming and a J-beta primer mix drove a second PCR of about 6 to 11 cycles. TCRdb independently ran MiXCR on the 5' RACE reads; one entry per CDR3 protein. The sample has some 1,500,000 distinct CDR3 sequences; approximately 42% are singletons. Material for sequencing was blood. These receptors were taken from a woman between 18 and 29 years old in good health.

The CDR3 DNA follows: TGCAGTGGGGACAGGGATGATGGCTACACCTTC. Translating gives CSGDRDDGYTF. This rearrangement joins TRBV20-1 to TRBJ1-2; 9 bases map to TRBD1. V was pared by 7 bases and J by 6 bases, with 3 bases of the junction left unmatched. Germline CDR1 reads DFQATT; CDR2 reads SNEGSKA (reference sequence). This CDR3 has 11 amino acids.

To note about this clonotype: At one end the junction does not follow the germline gene, possibly because of a read error. The genes are TRBV12-3 or TRBV12-4 and TRBJ1-4; unclear D gene. The CDR3 totals 12 residues. The CDR3 spells CASGFNREKLFF. CDR3 DNA: TGTGCCAGCGGTTTTAACAGAGAAAAACTGTTTTTT.

This clonotype appeared a few times. V usage is TRBV20-1 and J usage is TRBJ1-1; a weak D match, TRBD1 (6 bases). The CDR3 sequence is 14 residues long. CDR1 and CDR2 (germline): DFQATT, SNEGSKA (reference sequence). V was trimmed by 6 bases and J by 4 bases, leaving 18 bases between them. This chain's CDR3 is CSARPQGLRTEAFF. The CDR3 coding sequence is TGCAGTGCCCGGCCCCAGGGGCTACGCACTGAAGCTTTCTTT.